Listed here are 31 T cell receptor beta chains from one sample, sequenced in a study of technical replicates of blood from a few donors. Using immunoSEQ multiplex PCR, the repertoire was profiled, and TCRdb retains in-frame clones only, with some absent. The repertoire consists of about 70,000 clones, with roughly 98% occurring once and the leading ten covering approximately 0.21%. Sequencing was done on a sample of T cells isolated from PBMCs. These receptors came from a human donor in good health.

The gene calls are TRBV7-6 and TRBJ2-7, with D maybe TRBD1 (6 bases). The CDR3 loop spans 15 amino acids. Trimming left V 5 bases short and J 2 bases short, with 16 bases between. Germline V gives CDR1 SGHVS, CDR2 FNYEAQ. The CDR3 DNA is TGTGCCAGCAGCCCTGATGACAGGTCCCCCTACGAGCAGTACTTC. Translating it yields CASSPDDRSPYEQYF.

The V and J genes are TRBV5-1 and TRBJ2-5; D perhaps matches TRBD1 (6 bases). CDR1 SGHRS and CDR2 YFSETQ come from the germline V gene. CDR3 length: 15 amino acids. With 0 bases removed from V and 1 base from J, the gap between germline ends came to 10 bases. This CDR3 is CASSLVGDIQETQYF. The CDR3 coding sequence is TGCGCCAGCAGCTTGGTTGGGGACATCCAAGAGACCCAGTACTTC.

The genes are TRBV10-3 and TRBJ2-1; D is perhaps TRBD2 (6 bases). The CDR3 extends over 15 amino acids. Germline V gene sequence: CDR1 ENHRY, CDR2 SYGVKD. V was shortened by 1 base and J by 3 bases, with 10 bases between the two germline ends. The CDR3 protein is CAISEFGRGYNEQFF. DNA of the CDR3: TGTGCCATCAGTGAGTTCGGGAGAGGCTACAATGAGCAGTTCTTC.

This clone was recorded once. The rearrangement joins TRBV6-5 to TRBJ2-5, with TRBD1 matching over 8 bases. Germline V gene sequence: CDR1 MNHEY, CDR2 SVGAGI. V gave up 7 bases and J gave up 2 bases; unmatched junction bases: 9. The CDR3 loop spans 15 amino acids. CDR3 DNA sequence: TGTGCCAGCACCCCGGACAGGGCCCTTCAAGAGACCCAGTACTTC. Protein product: CASTPDRALQETQYF.

The rearrangement links TRBV27 to TRBJ2-7; D remains unclear. Germline CDR1 MNHEY, CDR2 SMNVEV (reference sequence). This CDR3 contains 16 residues. The germline V and J ends were trimmed by 0 bases and 3 bases, with 15 bases remaining between them. CDR3 in DNA: TGTGCCAGCAGTTTATCGACACAGCAAGGTAGCTACGAGCAGTACTTC. Translation gives CASSLSTQQGSYEQYF.

The chain links TRBV28 to TRBJ1-5; no clear D. This CDR3 is 15 amino acids long. Trimming pared 3 bases from V and 1 base from J, leaving 10 bases between. The germline gives CDR1 MDHEN, CDR2 SYDVKM. CDR3 DNA sequence: TGTGCCAGCAGTTTGGATGCGGGAAGCAATCAGCCCCAGCATTTT. Protein sequence: CASSLDAGSNQPQHF.

This chain connects TRBV6-6 to TRBJ1-1; the match to TRBD1 covers 8 bases. Germline V gene sequence: CDR1 MNHNY, CDR2 SVGAGI (reference sequence). The length of the CDR3 is 14 residues. The junction had 9 bases not matched to a gene; V was cut back by 6 bases and J by 6 bases. The CDR3 DNA reads as TGTGCCAGCAGATCAGGACAGGGTAGTGCTGAAGCTTTCTTT. Protein product: CASRSGQGSAEAFF.

The chain carries TRBV28 and TRBJ2-5; 8 nucleotides agree with TRBD2. V shed 7 bases, J shed 5 bases, and the junction held 6 bases outside the gene matches. The CDR3 is 13 amino acids. Per the germline V gene, CDR1 is MDHEN and CDR2 is SYDVKM. CDR3 loop: CASMVAGMETQYF. The CDR3, as DNA: TGTGCCAGCATGGTAGCGGGAATGGAGACCCAGTACTTC.

This chain connects TRBV14 to TRBJ2-7; D might be TRBD2 (5 bases). V lost 2 bases and J lost 4, with 9 bases in between. The CDR3 length is 13 residues. The germline CDR1 and CDR2 sequences are SGHDN and FVKESK. The CDR3 DNA reads TGTGCCAGCAGCCAACTAGCAGAATACGAGCAGTACTTC. Translated, it gives CASSQLAEYEQYF. The variable domain in full, with the rest retrieved from reference TRBV14 and TRBJ2-7, is EAGVTQFPSHSVIEKGQTVTLRCDPISGHDNLYWYRRVMGKEIKFLLHFVKESKQDESGMPNNRFLAERTGGTYSTLKVQPAELEDSGVYFCASSQLAEYEQYFGPGTRLTVT.

The V gene is TRBV19, the J gene TRBJ2-3, with a possible D match to TRBD1 (6 bases). This CDR3 spans 15 amino acids. The V and J ends lost 3 bases and 4 bases respectively, with 14 bases between them. Germline CDR1 and CDR2: LNHDA and SQIVND (reference sequence). For the CDR3, the DNA is TGTGCCAGTAGTATTATCCAGGGGAGCCCAGATACGCAGTATTTT. Translating gives CASSIIQGSPDTQYF.

The chain has TRBV7-9 and TRBJ1-1; 8 bases map to TRBD1. After removal of 5 bases from V and 0 bases from J, the junction contained 5 bases not matched to a gene. The CDR3 is made up of 15 amino acids. CDR1 and CDR2 (germline): SEHNR, FQNEAQ (reference sequence). In DNA, the CDR3 is TGTGCCAGCAGCCTTGGACAGGGAATGAACACTGAAGCTTTCTTT. This translates into CASSLGQGMNTEAFF.

The gene calls are TRBV7-9 and TRBJ2-5, with 8 bases lining up with TRBD1. Germline values: CDR1 SEHNR, CDR2 FQNEAQ (reference sequence). The CDR3 extends over 13 amino acids. J lost 5 bases, V lost 2 bases, and 1 base had no gene match. CDR3 residues: CASSLRDRETQYF. CDR3 DNA sequence: TGTGCCAGCAGCTTAAGGGACAGGGAGACCCAGTACTTC.

The V call is TRBV7-2, the J call TRBJ1-4; D gene uncertain. This CDR3 spans 13 amino acids. Germline assignment: CDR1 SGHTA and CDR2 FQGNSA. The V end lost 5 bases, the J end lost 7 bases, and 11 bases lay between the germline ends. The CDR3 protein is CASSLDNTEKLFF. The CDR3 coding sequence is TGTGCCAGCAGCCTTGACAATACTGAAAAACTGTTTTTT.

This chain links TRBV19 with TRBJ2-1; TRBD2 matches at 8 bases. The CDR3 has 14 amino acids. Germline V CDR1 and CDR2: LNHDA, SQIVND (reference sequence). The junction had 3 bases not matched to a gene; V was cut back by 3 bases and J by 5 bases. The CDR3 DNA reads as TGTGCCAGTAGTATCGGGAGGGCCCACAATGAGCAGTTCTTC. Encoded protein: CASSIGRAHNEQFF.

The chain carries TRBV18 and TRBJ2-3; D might be TRBD2 (6 bases). The length of the CDR3 is 12 residues. V shed 4 bases and J shed 6 bases, with 8 bases lying between them. Germline V gene lookup returns CDR1 KGHSH and CDR2 LQKENI. Written as DNA, the CDR3 is TGTGCCAGCTCACTAGCGGATGATACGCAGTATTTT. Amino acid sequence: CASSLADDTQYF.

The chain links TRBV30 to TRBJ2-7; 10 bases are shared with TRBD2. The ends lost 8 bases at V and 3 bases at J; junction bases unmatched: 10. CDR1 GTSNPN and CDR2 SVGIG come from the germline V gene (reference sequence). CDR3 size: 14 residues. For the CDR3, the DNA is TGTGCCGGGCTGACTAGCGGGTCCTTCTACGAGCAGTACTTC. Translating gives CAGLTSGSFYEQYF.

The chain is built from TRBV7-3 and TRBJ2-3, with 8 bases fitting TRBD2. After removal of 5 bases from V and 4 bases from J, the junction contained 11 bases not matched to a gene. The CDR3 spans 16 residues. The V gene's germline CDR1 is SGHTA and CDR2 FQGTGA. CDR3 DNA sequence: TGTGCCAGCAGCCCCGGGGGGGGGCCGGATGCAGATACGCAGTATTTT. This encodes CASSPGGGPDADTQYF.

The V and J genes are TRBV4-1 and TRBJ2-3; the D gene is possibly TRBD2 (5 bases). This CDR3 comprises 15 residues. Trimming shortened V by 0 bases and J by 6 bases, and 13 bases separated the two germline ends. Germline lookup yields CDR1 MGHRA and CDR2 YSYEKL. The DNA of the CDR3 is TGCGCCAGCAGCCAAGATCCGGTAGTAGCGGATACGCAGTATTTT. Its translation: CASSQDPVVADTQYF.

This chain connects TRBV6-1 to TRBJ1-5; possibly TRBD1 for D (6 bases). Germline CDR1 MNHNS, CDR2 SASEGT. CDR3 length: 11 residues. V was cut by 10 bases and J by 2 bases, with 6 bases left in between. The DNA for the CDR3 is TGTGCCACAGGGGGCAATCAGCCCCAGCATTTT. As protein: CATGGNQPQHF.

The chain links TRBV30 to TRBJ1-5, with 7 bases matching TRBD1. In germline, CDR1 is GTSNPN, CDR2 SVGIG (reference sequence). This CDR3 contains 16 residues. V shed 1 base and J 7 bases; nucleotides not matched to a gene: 13. The CDR3 loop is CAWSGGKTRGQQPQHF. Here the CDR3 DNA reads TGTGCCTGGAGTGGGGGCAAAACCAGGGGACAGCAGCCCCAGCATTTT.

CDR3 coding DNA: TGCGCCAGCAGCCAAGGGGGGGGGAGCCAGCCCCAGCATTTT. Translating gives CASSQGGGSQPQHF. The J gene is TRBJ1-5, the V gene TRBV4-1, with TRBD1 as a possible D gene (5 bases). V shed 1 base and J shed 7 bases, with 11 bases lying between them. Germline V lookup: CDR1 MGHRA, CDR2 YSYEKL. This CDR3 is built from 14 residues.

This clone appeared a few times. The J gene is TRBJ2-1, the V gene TRBV11-2; D uncertain. Germline CDR1 and CDR2: SGHAT and FQNNGV. The CDR3 length is 12 residues. Trimming stripped 5 bases from V and 5 bases from J, with 7 bases between. CDR3 loop: CASSHGDNEQFF. CDR3 bases: TGTGCCAGCAGCCACGGTGACAATGAGCAGTTCTTC.

CDR3 DNA sequence: TGCGCCAGCAGCCAAGAATACAGGCCCAACGAGCAGTACTTC. Protein product: CASSQEYRPNEQYF. This sequence joins TRBV4-1 and TRBJ2-7; a weak D match, TRBD1 (5 bases). V lost 0 bases, J lost 5 bases, and 11 bases lay in between. The germline CDR1 and CDR2 sequences are MGHRA and YSYEKL. This CDR3 spans 14 amino acids.

The chain uses TRBV6-5 and TRBJ2-1; the D is unclear. This CDR3 comprises 12 residues. The V end was cut by 6 bases, the J end by 7 bases, with 10 bases between. Germline values: CDR1 MNHEY, CDR2 SVGAGI. CDR3 in amino acids: CASSHIPNEQFF. CDR3 DNA: TGTGCCAGCAGCCACATACCGAATGAGCAGTTCTTC.

A single count supports this clone. The CDR3 is CASSESQAEGYTF. The CDR3 DNA reads TGCGCCAGCAGTGAGAGCCAGGCCGAAGGCTACACCTTC. V gene TRBV10-1 combines with J gene TRBJ1-2; D is unclear. This CDR3 has 13 amino acids. Between the trimmed V and J ends, which lost 2 bases and 8 bases, there was a span of 12 bases. Germline assignment: CDR1 WNHNN and CDR2 SYGVQD (reference sequence).

The chain carries TRBV18 and TRBJ2-6; D ambiguous. The CDR3 sequence is 14 residues long. Per the germline V gene, CDR1 is KGHSH and CDR2 is LQKENI. V lost 3 bases and J 0 bases, leaving 3 bases between the germline ends. CDR3 loop: CASSPNSGANVLTF. The CDR3 DNA reads as TGTGCCAGCTCACCTAACTCTGGGGCCAACGTCCTGACTTTC.

The chain recombines TRBV5-5 with TRBJ1-1; D is perhaps TRBD1 (5 bases). The V end was cut by 0 bases, the J end by 0 bases, with 12 bases between. The V gene's germline CDR1 is SGHKS and CDR2 YYEKEE (reference sequence). This CDR3 region has 16 residues. The CDR3 DNA is TGTGCCAGCAGCTTGGTTGGGGGGACGGTGAACACTGAAGCTTTCTTT. Amino acids: CASSLVGGTVNTEAFF.

The CDR3 sequence is CASRPRRANEKLFF. CDR3 nucleotides: TGTGCCAGCAGGCCACGTAGAGCTAATGAAAAACTGTTTTTT. This chain uses TRBV28 with TRBJ1-4, with D uncertain. The CDR3 is 14 amino acids. Between the trimmed V and J ends, which lost 6 bases and 3 bases, there was a span of 11 bases. Per the germline V gene, CDR1 is MDHEN and CDR2 is SYDVKM.

V usage is TRBV14 and J usage is TRBJ1-2; D may be TRBD1 (5 bases). Trimming stripped 0 bases from V and 1 base from J, with 9 bases between. The CDR3 has 15 residues. The germline gives CDR1 SGHDN, CDR2 FVKESK. The CDR3 is CASSQDQGHNYGYTF. The CDR3 nucleotides are TGTGCCAGCAGCCAAGATCAAGGACATAACTATGGCTACACCTTC.

The chain uses TRBV7-9 and TRBJ2-3; 9 nucleotides agree with TRBD1. The CDR3 extends over 16 amino acids. Per germline, CDR1 SEHNR and CDR2 FQNEAQ (reference sequence). Losses at the gene ends were 2 bases for V and 5 bases for J; bases not matched to a gene: 8. The chain's CDR3 is CASSLTWTGEIDTQYF. The CDR3 nucleotides read TGTGCCAGCAGCTTAACTTGGACAGGGGAAATAGATACGCAGTATTTT.

The chain couples TRBV19 to TRBJ2-5; D perhaps matches TRBD2 (6 bases). V lost 7 bases to trimming and J lost 4 bases, with 13 bases between them. The CDR3 totals 13 residues. Germline CDR1 LNHDA, CDR2 SQIVND (reference sequence). The CDR3 DNA is TGTGCCAGTACCCAAGGGCGGGGAGAGACCCAGTACTTC. This codes for CASTQGRGETQYF.